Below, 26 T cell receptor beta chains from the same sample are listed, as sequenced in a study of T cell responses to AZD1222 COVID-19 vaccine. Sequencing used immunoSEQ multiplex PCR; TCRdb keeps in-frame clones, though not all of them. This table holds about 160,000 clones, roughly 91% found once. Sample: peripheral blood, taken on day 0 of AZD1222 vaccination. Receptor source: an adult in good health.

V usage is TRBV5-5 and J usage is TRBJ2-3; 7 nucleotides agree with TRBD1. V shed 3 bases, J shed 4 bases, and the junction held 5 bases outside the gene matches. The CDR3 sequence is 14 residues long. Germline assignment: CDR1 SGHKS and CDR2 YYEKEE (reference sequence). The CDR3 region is CASSSTGVPDTQYF. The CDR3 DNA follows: TGTGCCAGCAGCTCCACAGGGGTCCCAGATACGCAGTATTTT.

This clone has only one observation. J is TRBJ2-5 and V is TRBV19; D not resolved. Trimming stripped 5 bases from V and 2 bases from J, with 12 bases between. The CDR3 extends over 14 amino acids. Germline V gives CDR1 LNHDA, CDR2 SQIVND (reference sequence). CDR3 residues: CASSSHRVQETQYF. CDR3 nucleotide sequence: TGTGCCAGTAGTTCCCACCGGGTACAAGAGACCCAGTACTTC.

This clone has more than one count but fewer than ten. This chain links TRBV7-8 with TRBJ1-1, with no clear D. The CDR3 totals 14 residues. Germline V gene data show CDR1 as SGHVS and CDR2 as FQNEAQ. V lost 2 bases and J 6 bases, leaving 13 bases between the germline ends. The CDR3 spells CASSLTGSGAEAFF. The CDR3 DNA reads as TGTGCCAGCAGCTTAACGGGATCCGGCGCTGAAGCTTTCTTT. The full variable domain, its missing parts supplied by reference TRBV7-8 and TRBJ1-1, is GAGVSQSPRYKVAKRGQDVALRCDPISGHVSLFWYQQALGQGPEFLTYFQNEAQLDKSGLPSDRFFAERPEGSVSTLKIQRTQQEDSAVYLCASSLTGSGAEAFFGQGTRLTVV.

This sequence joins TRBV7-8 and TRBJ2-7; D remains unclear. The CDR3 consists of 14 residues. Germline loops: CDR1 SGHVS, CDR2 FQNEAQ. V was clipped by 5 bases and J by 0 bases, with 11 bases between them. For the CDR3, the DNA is TGTGCCAGCAGCCCCCTCGGTTACTCCTACGAGCAGTACTTC. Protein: CASSPLGYSYEQYF. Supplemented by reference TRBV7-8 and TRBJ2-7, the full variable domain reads GAGVSQSPRYKVAKRGQDVALRCDPISGHVSLFWYQQALGQGPEFLTYFQNEAQLDKSGLPSDRFFAERPEGSVSTLKIQRTQQEDSAVYLCASSPLGYSYEQYFGPGTRLTVT.

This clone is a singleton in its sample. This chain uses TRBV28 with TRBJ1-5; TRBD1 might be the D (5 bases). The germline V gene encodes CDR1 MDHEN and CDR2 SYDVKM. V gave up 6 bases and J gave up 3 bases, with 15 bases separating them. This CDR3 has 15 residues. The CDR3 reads CASRGGHEINQPQHF. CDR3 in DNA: TGTGCCAGCAGGGGCGGACACGAGATCAATCAGCCCCAGCATTTT. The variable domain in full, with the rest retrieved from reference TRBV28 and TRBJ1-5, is DVKVTQSSRYLVKRTGEKVFLECVQDMDHENMFWYRQDPGLGLRLIYFSYDVKMKEKGDIPEGYSVSREKKERFSLILESASTNQTSMYLCASRGGHEINQPQHFGDGTRLSIL.

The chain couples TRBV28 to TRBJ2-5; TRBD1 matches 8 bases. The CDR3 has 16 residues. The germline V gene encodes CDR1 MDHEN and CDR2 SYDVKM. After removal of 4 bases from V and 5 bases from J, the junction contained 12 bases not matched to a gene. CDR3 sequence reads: CASSYARQGIRETQYF. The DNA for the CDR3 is TGTGCCAGCAGTTACGCCCGACAGGGGATACGGGAGACCCAGTACTTC.

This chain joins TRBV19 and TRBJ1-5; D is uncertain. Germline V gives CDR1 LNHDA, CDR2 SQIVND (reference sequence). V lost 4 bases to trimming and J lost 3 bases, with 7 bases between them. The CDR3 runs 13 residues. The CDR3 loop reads CASSTGDNQPQHF. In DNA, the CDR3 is TGTGCCAGTAGTACAGGTGACAATCAGCCCCAGCATTTT.

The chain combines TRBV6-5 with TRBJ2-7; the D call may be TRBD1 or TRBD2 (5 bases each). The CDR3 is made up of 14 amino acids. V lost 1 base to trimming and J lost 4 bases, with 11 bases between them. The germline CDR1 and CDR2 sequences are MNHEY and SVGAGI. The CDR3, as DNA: TGTGCCAGCAGTTACTTCGGGACCACATACGAGCAGTACTTC. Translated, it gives CASSYFGTTYEQYF.

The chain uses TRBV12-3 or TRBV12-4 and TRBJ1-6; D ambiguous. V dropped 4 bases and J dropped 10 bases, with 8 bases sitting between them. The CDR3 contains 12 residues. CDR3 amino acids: CASSSEDSPLHF. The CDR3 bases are TGTGCCAGCAGTTCCGAGGACTCACCCCTCCACTTT.

CDR3 DNA: TGTGCCAGCAGCTTAGTCGGAGGGATAAAGAATCAGCCCCAGCATTTT. Encoded protein: CASSLVGGIKNQPQHF. The V gene is TRBV7-2, the J gene TRBJ1-5; D gene ambiguous. CDR1 and CDR2 from the germline V gene are SGHTA and FQGNSA. The CDR3 covers 16 residues. Trimming pared 1 base from V and 4 bases from J, leaving 14 bases between.

CDR3 in DNA: TGTGCCAGCAGTCTGGGAGGGTCGGGGGTGTCCTACGAGCAGTACTTC. Its translation: CASSLGGSGVSYEQYF. The chain has TRBV27 and TRBJ2-7, with TRBD2 matching over 7 bases. This CDR3 region has 16 residues. V shed 5 bases, J shed 1 base, and the junction held 11 bases outside the gene matches. Germline V gives CDR1 MNHEY, CDR2 SMNVEV (reference sequence).

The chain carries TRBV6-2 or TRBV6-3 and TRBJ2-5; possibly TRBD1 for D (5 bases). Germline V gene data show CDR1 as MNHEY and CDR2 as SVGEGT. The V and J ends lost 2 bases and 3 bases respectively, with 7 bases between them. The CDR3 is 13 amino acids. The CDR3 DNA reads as TGTGCCAGCAGTTACAGCAGGGAAGAGACCCAGTACTTC. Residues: CASSYSREETQYF.

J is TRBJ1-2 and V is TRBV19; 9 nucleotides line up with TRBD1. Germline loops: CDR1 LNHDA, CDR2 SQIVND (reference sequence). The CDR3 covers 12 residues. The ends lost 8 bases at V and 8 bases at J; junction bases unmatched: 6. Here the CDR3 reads CASESGQGGYTF. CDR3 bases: TGTGCCAGTGAATCAGGACAGGGGGGCTACACCTTC.

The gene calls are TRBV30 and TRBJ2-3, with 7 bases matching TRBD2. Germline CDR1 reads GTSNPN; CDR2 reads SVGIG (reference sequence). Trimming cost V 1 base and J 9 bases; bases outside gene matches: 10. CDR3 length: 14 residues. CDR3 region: CAWSGLAGDVTQYF. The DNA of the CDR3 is TGTGCCTGGAGTGGCCTGGCGGGAGATGTGACGCAGTATTTT.

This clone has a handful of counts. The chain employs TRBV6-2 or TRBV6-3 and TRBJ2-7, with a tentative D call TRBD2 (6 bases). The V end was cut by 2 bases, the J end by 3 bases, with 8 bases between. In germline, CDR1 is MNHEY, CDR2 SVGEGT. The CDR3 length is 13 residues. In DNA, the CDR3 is TGTGCCAGCAGTTACCTAGCGAACTACGAGCAGTACTTC. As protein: CASSYLANYEQYF.

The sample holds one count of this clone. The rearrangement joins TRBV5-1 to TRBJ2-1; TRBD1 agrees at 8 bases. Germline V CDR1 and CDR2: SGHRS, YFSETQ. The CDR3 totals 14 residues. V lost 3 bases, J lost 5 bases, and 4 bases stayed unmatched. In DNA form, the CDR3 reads TGCGCCAGCAGCTCCCAGGGGGCGGACAATGAGCAGTTCTTC. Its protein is CASSSQGADNEQFF.

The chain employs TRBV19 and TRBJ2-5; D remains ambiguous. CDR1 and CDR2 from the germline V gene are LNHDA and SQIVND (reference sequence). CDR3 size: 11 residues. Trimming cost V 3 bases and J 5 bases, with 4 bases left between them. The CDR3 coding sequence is TGTGCCAGTAGTATGAGGGAGACCCAGTACTTC. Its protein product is CASSMRETQYF.

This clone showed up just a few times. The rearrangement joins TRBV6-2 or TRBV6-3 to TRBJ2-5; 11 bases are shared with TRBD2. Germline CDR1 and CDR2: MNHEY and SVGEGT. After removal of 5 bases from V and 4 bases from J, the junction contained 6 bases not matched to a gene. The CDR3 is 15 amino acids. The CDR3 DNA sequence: TGTGCCAGCAGTAGACTAGCGGGAAGGAGAGAGACCCAGTACTTC. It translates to CASSRLAGRRETQYF.

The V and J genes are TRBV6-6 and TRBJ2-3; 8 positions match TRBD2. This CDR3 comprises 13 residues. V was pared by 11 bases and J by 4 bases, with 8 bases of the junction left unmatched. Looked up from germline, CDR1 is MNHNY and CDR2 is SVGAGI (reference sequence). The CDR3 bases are TGTGCCCCCTCGGGACTAGTCGCAGATACGCAGTATTTT. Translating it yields CAPSGLVADTQYF.

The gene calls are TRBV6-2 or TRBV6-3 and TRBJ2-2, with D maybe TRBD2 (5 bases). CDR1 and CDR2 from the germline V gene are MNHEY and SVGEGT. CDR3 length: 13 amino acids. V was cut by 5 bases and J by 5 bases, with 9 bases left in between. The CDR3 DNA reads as TGTGCCAGCAGTATTGGAGGTACCGGGGAGCTGTTTTTT. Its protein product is CASSIGGTGELFF.

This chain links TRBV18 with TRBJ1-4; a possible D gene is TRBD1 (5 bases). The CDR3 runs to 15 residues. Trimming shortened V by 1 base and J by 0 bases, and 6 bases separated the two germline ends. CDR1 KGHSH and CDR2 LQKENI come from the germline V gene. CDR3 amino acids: CASSPRRATNEKLFF. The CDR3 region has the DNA TGTGCCAGCTCACCACGCAGGGCAACTAATGAAAAACTGTTTTTT.

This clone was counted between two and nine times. CDR3 bases: TGTGCCAGCAGCCAAGTAAGCGGAGGAGGCCCAGATACGCAGTATTTT. Its protein is CASSQVSGGGPDTQYF. The chain recombines TRBV14 with TRBJ2-3; D might be TRBD2 (5 bases). Germline CDR1 is SGHDN and CDR2 is FVKESK. The CDR3 contains 16 residues. V lost 1 base, J lost 4 bases, and 15 bases lay in between.

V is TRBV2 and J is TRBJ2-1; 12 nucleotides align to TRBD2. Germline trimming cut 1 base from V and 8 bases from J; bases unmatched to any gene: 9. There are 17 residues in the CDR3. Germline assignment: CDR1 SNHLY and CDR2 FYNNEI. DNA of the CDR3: TGTGCCAGCAGTGAAGGGACTAGCGGGGCCCTCAGGGATGAGCAGTTCTTC. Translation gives CASSEGTSGALRDEQFF.

Written as DNA, the CDR3 is TGCGCCAGCAGCTTGGTTACAGGGAGAAATTACGAGCAGTACTTC. This translates into CASSLVTGRNYEQYF. This chain uses TRBV5-1 with TRBJ2-7; D perhaps matches TRBD1 (6 bases). The germline V and J ends were trimmed by 0 bases and 4 bases, with 14 bases remaining between them. The CDR3 length is 15 residues. Germline-derived CDR1 and CDR2 are SGHRS and YFSETQ.

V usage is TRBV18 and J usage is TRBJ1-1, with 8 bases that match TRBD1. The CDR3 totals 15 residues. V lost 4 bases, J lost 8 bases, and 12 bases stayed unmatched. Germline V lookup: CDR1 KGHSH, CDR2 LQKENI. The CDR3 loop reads CASSRHRGGWLEAFF. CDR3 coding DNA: TGTGCCAGCTCACGTCACAGGGGGGGTTGGCTGGAAGCTTTCTTT.

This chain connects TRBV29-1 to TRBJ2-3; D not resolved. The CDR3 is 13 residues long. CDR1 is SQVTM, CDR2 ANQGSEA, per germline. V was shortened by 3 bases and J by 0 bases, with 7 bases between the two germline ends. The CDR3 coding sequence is TGCAGCGTTGATGATCGGAGCACAGATACGCAGTATTTT. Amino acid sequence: CSVDDRSTDTQYF.